The 3 T cell receptor beta chains below were found in one sample sequenced in a study of T cells in narcolepsy. Only in-frame clones appear in the TCRdb table, and some are missing; sequencing was by immunoSEQ multiplex PCR. This repertoire shows about 41,000 clones, more than 70% found once; its top ten account for roughly 1.2%. The sequenced material came from CD45RA- memory CD4+ T cells from PBMCs. The receptors shown here come from a human donor with narcolepsy.

V is TRBV15 and J is TRBJ2-5, with TRBD1 matching 10 bases. The end of the DNA fits TRBJ2-7 better, so the J call may be wrong. In germline, CDR1 is LNHNV, CDR2 YYDKDF (reference sequence). The CDR3 sequence is 15 residues long. The CDR3 DNA is TGTGCCACCAGCAGAAGGACAGGGGGGTTAGACGAGCAGTACTTC. It specifies CATSRRTGGLDEQYF.

The chain links TRBV7-9 to TRBJ2-2, with TRBD1 matching 9 bases. Germline CDR1 is SEHNR and CDR2 is FQNEAQ (reference sequence). The V gene end was trimmed by 7 bases and the J gene end by 3 bases; junction bases not matched to a gene: 6. The CDR3 has 15 amino acids. The CDR3 DNA sequence: TGTGCCAGCACCCGAGGACAGGGGCACACCGGGGAGCTGTTTTTT. This gives the protein CASTRGQGHTGELFF.

The chain is built from TRBV4-1 and TRBJ2-5; tentative D call: TRBD2 (6 bases). Per the germline V gene, CDR1 is MGHRA and CDR2 is YSYEKL. Trimming left V 4 bases short and J 4 bases short, with 13 bases between. CDR3 size: 14 residues. The CDR3 protein is CASSPAGGRETQYF. CDR3 DNA: TGCGCCAGCAGCCCGGCCGGGGGAAGAGAGACCCAGTACTTC.